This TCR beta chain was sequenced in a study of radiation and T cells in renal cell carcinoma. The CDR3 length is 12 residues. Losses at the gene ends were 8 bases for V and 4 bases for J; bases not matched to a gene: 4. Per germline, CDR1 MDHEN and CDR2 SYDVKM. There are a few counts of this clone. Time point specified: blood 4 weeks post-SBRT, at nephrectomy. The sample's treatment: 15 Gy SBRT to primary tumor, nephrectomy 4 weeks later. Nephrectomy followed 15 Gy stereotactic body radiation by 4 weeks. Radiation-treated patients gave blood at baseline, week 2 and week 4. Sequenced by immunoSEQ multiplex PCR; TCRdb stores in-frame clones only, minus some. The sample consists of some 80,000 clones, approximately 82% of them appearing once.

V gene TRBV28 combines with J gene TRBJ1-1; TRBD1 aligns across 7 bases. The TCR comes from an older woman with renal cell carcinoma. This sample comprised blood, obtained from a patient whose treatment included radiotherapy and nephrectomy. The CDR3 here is CASLYRGTEAFF. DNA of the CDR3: TGTGCCAGCCTCTACAGGGGCACTGAAGCTTTCTTT.